This T cell receptor (beta chain) came from a study of blood T cell repertoires in COVID-19. In the study overall: Samples representing acute and convalescent COVID-19 were sourced from the United States, Italy and Spain.

Germline values: CDR1 KGHSH, CDR2 LQKENI. CDR3 length equals 13 residues. V lost 3 bases and J lost 6, with 8 bases in between. TCRdb's table, derived via immunoSEQ multiplex PCR, lists solely in-frame clones and lacks some. This table has some 240,000 clones, around 90% appearing once. This clonotype was sampled from an older woman with COVID-19, enrolled during active disease. The rearrangement links TRBV18 to TRBJ1-4; D might be TRBD1 (6 bases). The sequenced material came from peripheral blood. In DNA, the CDR3 is TGTGCCAGCTCACCGGCAGGGGATGAAAAACTGTTTTTT. Its translation: CASSPAGDEKLFF.